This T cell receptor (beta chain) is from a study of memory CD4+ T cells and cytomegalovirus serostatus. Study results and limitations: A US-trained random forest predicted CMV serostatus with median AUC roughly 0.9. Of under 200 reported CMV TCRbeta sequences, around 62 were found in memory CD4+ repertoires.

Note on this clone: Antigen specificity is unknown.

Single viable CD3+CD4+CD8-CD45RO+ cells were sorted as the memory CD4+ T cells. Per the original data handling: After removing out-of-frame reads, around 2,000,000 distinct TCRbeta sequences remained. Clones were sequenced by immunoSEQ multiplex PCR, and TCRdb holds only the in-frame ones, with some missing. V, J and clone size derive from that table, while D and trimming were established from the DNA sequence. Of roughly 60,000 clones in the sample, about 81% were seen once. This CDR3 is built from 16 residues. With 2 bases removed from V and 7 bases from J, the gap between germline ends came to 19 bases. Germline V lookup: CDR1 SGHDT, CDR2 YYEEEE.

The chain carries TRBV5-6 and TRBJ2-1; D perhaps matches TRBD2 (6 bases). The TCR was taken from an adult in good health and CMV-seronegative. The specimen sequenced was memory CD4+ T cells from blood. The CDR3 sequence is CASSLLALVEFNEQFF. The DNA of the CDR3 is TGTGCCAGCAGCTTACTAGCTCTGGTGGAGTTTAATGAGCAGTTCTTC. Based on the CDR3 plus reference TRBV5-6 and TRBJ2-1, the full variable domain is DAGVTQSPTHLIKTRGQQVTLRCSPKSGHDTVSWYQQALGQGPQFIFQYYEEEERQRGNFPDRFSGHQFPNYSSELNVNALLLGDSALYLCASSLLALVEFNEQFFGPGTRLTVL.